One and the same sample provided the 21 T cell receptor beta chains below, sequenced in a study of PD-1 blockade in classical Hodgkin lymphoma. Exposure to brentuximab vedotin varied, and each patient had relapsed following autologous stem cell transplantation. From thawed PBMCs, CD8+ T cells were isolated by magnetic negative selection. The table came from immunoSEQ multiplex PCR; TCRdb's copy has only in-frame clones and leaves some out. The sample contains around 6,000 clones, under 65% of which appear only once. The sequenced sample was CD8+ T cells from blood, obtained at baseline. These receptors all stem from a human donor with classical Hodgkin lymphoma.

The chain joins TRBV4-2 to TRBJ1-2, with D unclear. The V gene lost 4 bases and the J gene lost 3 bases, with 12 bases spanning the gap. The CDR3 spans 14 residues. Germline V lookup: CDR1 LGHNA, CDR2 YNFKEQ. CDR3 in DNA: TGTGCCAGCAGCCGACGGGAGGGCGACTATGGCTACACCTTC. Translating it yields CASSRREGDYGYTF.

The chain employs TRBV5-1 and TRBJ1-4, with D tentatively TRBD1 (5 bases). The length of the CDR3 is 14 residues. The V and J ends lost 1 base and 7 bases respectively, with 11 bases between them. The germline CDR1 and CDR2 sequences are SGHRS and YFSETQ. The CDR3 region is CASSLIPGGEKLFF. The CDR3 bases are TGCGCCAGCAGCTTGATCCCGGGGGGTGAAAAACTGTTTTTT. The full variable domain, completed using reference TRBV5-1 and TRBJ1-4, is KAGVTQTPRYLIKTRGQQVTLSCSPISGHRSVSWYQQTPGQGLQFLFEYFSETQRNKGNFPGRFSGRQFSNSRSEMNVSTLELGDSALYLCASSLIPGGEKLFFGSGTQLSVL.

The rearrangement links TRBV7-9 to TRBJ1-1, with D maybe TRBD1 (6 bases). This CDR3 contains 15 residues. V gave up 5 bases and J gave up 5 bases, with 18 bases separating them. CDR1 and CDR2 (germline): SEHNR, FQNEAQ (reference sequence). The CDR3 reads CASSAGTQGKTEAFF. CDR3 sequence (DNA): TGTGCCAGCAGCGCAGGGACACAGGGAAAGACTGAAGCTTTCTTT.

V gene TRBV27 combines with J gene TRBJ2-7; 9 positions agree with TRBD2. The CDR3 totals 15 residues. Losses at the gene ends were 4 bases for V and 7 bases for J; bases not matched to a gene: 11. Germline loops: CDR1 MNHEY, CDR2 SMNVEV (reference sequence). CDR3 in DNA: TGTGCCAGCAGTTCCCACTCTAGCGGGACGGGGGAGCAGTACTTC. It encodes CASSSHSSGTGEQYF.

V usage is TRBV7-9 and J usage is TRBJ1-1, with a weak D call TRBD1 (5 bases). Per germline, CDR1 SEHNR and CDR2 FQNEAQ (reference sequence). Between the trimmed V and J ends, which lost 2 bases and 0 bases, there was a span of 10 bases. This CDR3 has 15 residues. The CDR3 sequence: CASSLIGALNTEAFF. CDR3 DNA sequence: TGTGCCAGCAGCTTAATCGGGGCACTGAACACTGAAGCTTTCTTT.

Notes on this clone: The conserved final phenylalanine or tryptophan is absent from the CDR3, which likely points to a read error. The rearrangement joins TRBV7-9 to TRBJ2-7; TRBD2 matches at 9 bases. This CDR3 is built from 16 residues. CDR1 and CDR2 from the germline V gene are SEHNR and FQNEAQ (reference sequence). The trim removed 3 bases at V and 3 bases at J, leaving 9 bases unmatched. The CDR3 DNA follows: TGTGCCAGCAGCTTCTATAATTTAGCGGGGGACTACGAGCAGTACCTC. Protein sequence: CASSFYNLAGDYEQYL.

By share, this clone ranks as medium-sized. The chain couples TRBV29-1 to TRBJ1-1, with TRBD1 as a possible D gene (5 bases). The CDR3 runs to 13 residues. V lost 7 bases and J 4 bases, leaving 16 bases between the germline ends. Looked up from germline, CDR1 is SQVTM and CDR2 is ANQGSEA. DNA for the CDR3: TGCAGCGCAGCGCCGGGTGACAGCACTGAAGCTTTCTTT. The encoded protein is CSAAPGDSTEAFF.

The V and J genes are TRBV30 and TRBJ1-5, with 8 positions matching TRBD1. Trimming cost V 3 bases and J 7 bases; bases outside gene matches: 8. The CDR3 runs to 14 residues. Germline assignment: CDR1 GTSNPN and CDR2 SVGIG (reference sequence). CDR3 sequence reads: CAWRGQGLRQPQHF. CDR3 nucleotides: TGTGCCTGGAGAGGACAGGGCCTAAGACAGCCCCAGCATTTT.

The chain uses TRBV7-6 and TRBJ2-3; possible D gene TRBD2, 6 bases. Per the germline V gene, CDR1 is SGHVS and CDR2 is FNYEAQ. V gave up 1 base and J gave up 3 bases, with 8 bases separating them. The CDR3 totals 14 residues. The CDR3 region is CASSLGRETDTQYF. The CDR3 nucleotides are TGTGCCAGCAGCTTAGGGAGGGAGACAGATACGCAGTATTTT.

The V call is TRBV7-9, the J call TRBJ2-7, with 10 bases matching TRBD1. Germline CDR1 is SEHNR and CDR2 is FQNEAQ (reference sequence). Unmatched junction bases numbered 7, after V lost 3 bases and J lost 5 bases. The CDR3 totals 15 residues. This CDR3 reads CASSFSGTGVDEQYF. The CDR3 nucleotides are TGTGCCAGCAGCTTCTCCGGGACAGGGGTTGACGAGCAGTACTTC.

The chain carries TRBV7-6 and TRBJ2-7; D possibly corresponds to TRBD2 (6 bases). Trimming took off 4 bases at V and 0 bases at J, with 10 bases between the two ends. The CDR3 is 14 amino acids. Germline CDR1 and CDR2: SGHVS and FNYEAQ. CDR3 region: CASSSTSYSYEQYF. The CDR3 DNA reads TGTGCCAGCAGCTCGACTAGTTACTCCTACGAGCAGTACTTC.

V usage is TRBV9 and J usage is TRBJ2-1, with D perhaps matching TRBD2 (6 bases). This CDR3 has 15 amino acids. The germline CDR1 and CDR2 sequences are SGDLS and YYNGEE. Trimming stripped 3 bases from V and 4 bases from J, with 14 bases between. CDR3 DNA sequence: TGTGCCAGCAGCGCGACCGGGACTCGATACAATGAGCAGTTCTTC. It specifies CASSATGTRYNEQFF.

This clone was found a few times. The V and J genes are TRBV6-5 and TRBJ2-7, with D maybe TRBD2 (6 bases). V was pared by 0 bases and J by 2 bases, with 8 bases between. This CDR3 comprises 14 residues. The germline V gene has CDR1 MNHEY and CDR2 SVGAGI. The CDR3 DNA is TGTGCCAGCAGTTACTCTGGAGGGCCCTACGAGCAGTACTTC. It yields the protein CASSYSGGPYEQYF.

V usage is TRBV6-6 and J usage is TRBJ2-4; D is uncertain. CDR3 length: 13 amino acids. Germline CDR1 MNHNY, CDR2 SVGAGI (reference sequence). V lost 0 bases and J 8 bases, leaving 8 bases between the germline ends. The CDR3, as DNA: TGTGCCAGCAGTTACTCGACTCCGGACATTCAGTACTTC. This gives the protein CASSYSTPDIQYF.

This rearrangement joins TRBV7-2 to TRBJ2-1; D gene unclear. Trimming removed 5 bases at V and 9 bases at J, with 8 bases between. Germline CDR1 and CDR2: SGHTA and FQGNSA. This CDR3 is 11 amino acids long. The CDR3 DNA follows: TGTGCCAGCAGCCCCGGCAGTGAGCAGTTCTTC. Translated, it gives CASSPGSEQFF.

This chain links TRBV11-2 with TRBJ2-7; TRBD1 matches at 7 bases. There are 15 residues in the CDR3. Germline assignment: CDR1 SGHAT and CDR2 FQNNGV. V shed 5 bases, J shed 3 bases, and the junction held 10 bases outside the gene matches. The CDR3 nucleotides read TGTGCCAGCAGCCCACCCGTACAGGGGCTCTACGAGCAGTACTTC. This encodes CASSPPVQGLYEQYF.

The rearrangement links TRBV27 to TRBJ1-1; D gene ambiguous. Germline V lookup: CDR1 MNHEY, CDR2 SMNVEV (reference sequence). There are 15 residues in the CDR3. V was clipped by 5 bases and J by 0 bases, with 13 bases between them. The CDR3 reads CASSAVGVMNTEAFF. CDR3 DNA: TGTGCCAGCAGTGCGGTCGGGGTGATGAACACTGAAGCTTTCTTT.

This clone is medium-sized. The rearrangement uses TRBV7-2 and TRBJ2-2, with D uncertain. Deletions cut 1 base from V and 3 bases from J, with 6 bases between. CDR1 SGHTA and CDR2 FQGNSA come from the germline V gene. The CDR3 covers 14 residues. CDR3 sequence reads: CASSLGPYTGELFF. The CDR3 nucleotides read TGTGCCAGCAGCTTAGGTCCTTACACCGGGGAGCTGTTTTTT. Looking up the rest from reference TRBV7-2 and TRBJ2-2 gives the full variable domain: GAGVSQSPSNKVTEKGKDVELRCDPISGHTALYWYRQSLGQGLEFLIYFQGNSAPDKSGLPSDRFSAERTGGSVSTLTIQRTQQEDSAVYLCASSLGPYTGELFFGEGSRLTVL.

V usage is TRBV10-3 and J usage is TRBJ2-2; D perhaps matches TRBD1 (6 bases). The CDR3 spans 14 residues. The V gene lost 6 bases and the J gene lost 1 base, with 9 bases spanning the gap. Germline CDR1 reads ENHRY; CDR2 reads SYGVKD. Here the CDR3 reads CAIRATGNTGELFF. The CDR3 DNA sequence: TGTGCCATCAGGGCGACAGGGAACACCGGGGAGCTGTTTTTT.

The chain employs TRBV11-1 and TRBJ2-7, with 11 bases identical to TRBD1. V lost 5 bases, J lost 1 base, and 4 bases stayed unmatched. CDR3 length: 15 residues. In germline, CDR1 is SGHAT, CDR2 FQDESV (reference sequence). The CDR3 here is CASSAGTGGSYEQYF. The CDR3 nucleotides read TGTGCCAGCAGCGCCGGGACAGGGGGTTCCTACGAGCAGTACTTC.

This chain joins TRBV10-2 and TRBJ2-5; the match to TRBD1 covers 7 bases. Germline V gene lookup returns CDR1 WSHSY and CDR2 SAAADI. V was clipped by 7 bases and J by 5 bases; unmatched bases: 7. The CDR3 has 13 amino acids. CDR3 in amino acids: CASTLDRWETQYF. In nucleotides, the CDR3 is TGCGCCAGCACCCTGGACAGGTGGGAGACCCAGTACTTC.